This T cell receptor beta chain came from a study of blood T cells in healthy people across ages. Primers used in a second PCR of roughly 6 to 11 cycles were a sample-barcoded 5' primer and a J-beta primer mix. TCRdb ran MiXCR on the 5' RACE reads and lists one entry per CDR3 protein. There are about 2 million distinct CDR3 sequences in the sample; 40% to 55% occur only once, and 2% to 2.5% lies in the top ten. At least 6 micrograms of total RNA were extracted per sample. General study points: There was no known CMV status for donors, so expanded clonotype changes were possibly confounded.

Trimming cost V 2 bases and J 6 bases, with 14 bases left between them. The CDR3 is 16 amino acids. CDR1 SGHAT and CDR2 FQNNGV come from the germline V gene. Concerning this clonotype: Its matching antigen is unknown.

Sequencing was performed on blood. The chain couples TRBV11-2 to TRBJ1-6, with D possibly being TRBD1 (5 bases). The source is a woman in her thirties or forties in good health. In DNA form, the CDR3 reads TGTGCCAGCAGCTTAACTCTTGGGGGAATTAATTCACCCCTCCACTTT. This codes for CASSLTLGGINSPLHF.